These 7 T cell receptor beta chains share one sample of origin, sequenced in a study of sequential checkpoint blockade in melanoma. Method: immunoSEQ multiplex PCR; TCRdb's copy keeps in-frame clones and lacks some. The table has about 7,400 clones, less than 25% seen once. The treatment denotes: randomized to nivolumab then ipilimumab (arm A) or the reverse (arm B). Here the sequenced sample was tumor tissue (inferred from file names), taken from a patient given nivolumab and ipilimumab in sequence. The receptors shown here come from a human donor with melanoma.

CDR3 coding DNA: TGTGCCAGCAGTCTAGGGACAGGGACAGATACGCAGTATTTT. Protein: CASSLGTGTDTQYF. J is TRBJ2-3 and V is TRBV28; TRBD1 aligns across 9 bases. The CDR3 is 14 residues long. The germline V gene has CDR1 MDHEN and CDR2 SYDVKM. V gave up 5 bases and J gave up 3 bases; unmatched junction bases: 3.

This clone is termed medium-sized. The chain carries TRBV30 and TRBJ1-4; D is undetermined. With 2 bases removed from V and 5 bases from J, the gap between germline ends came to 12 bases. The CDR3 length is 14 residues. Germline values: CDR1 GTSNPN, CDR2 SVGIG (reference sequence). The CDR3 sequence is CAWSRPSPNEKLFF. The CDR3 DNA is TGTGCCTGGAGTAGGCCCTCACCGAATGAAAAACTGTTTTTT.

V and J are TRBV15 and TRBJ2-6; D gene uncertain. V was trimmed by 4 bases and J by 4 bases, leaving 11 bases between them. This CDR3 has 15 residues. The V gene's germline CDR1 is LNHNV and CDR2 YYDKDF (reference sequence). CDR3 in DNA: TGTGCCACCAGCACCGGTTCTACCGGGGCCAACGTCCTGACTTTC. Translated: CATSTGSTGANVLTF. The entire variable domain, with the rest obtained from reference TRBV15 and TRBJ2-6, is as follows: DAMVIQNPRYQVTQFGKPVTLSCSQTLNHNVMYWYQQKSSQAPKLLFHYYDKDFNNEADTPDNFQSRRPNTSFCFLDIRSPGLGDTAMYLCATSTGSTGANVLTFGAGSRLTVL.

This clone was counted between two and nine times. J is TRBJ2-3 and V is TRBV28, with D perhaps matching TRBD2 (6 bases). CDR3 length equals 13 residues. V lost 8 bases and J 3 bases, leaving 12 bases between the germline ends. Germline V gene lookup returns CDR1 MDHEN and CDR2 SYDVKM. CDR3 sequence: CASSPGLTDTQYF. The CDR3 region has the DNA TGTGCCAGCTCACCGGGACTGACAGATACGCAGTATTTT.

This clone was counted many times. This chain connects TRBV11-3 to TRBJ1-1, with no clear D. CDR1 SGHNT and CDR2 YENEEA come from the germline V gene. The CDR3 covers 14 residues. The V end lost 3 bases, the J end lost 6 bases, and 14 bases lay between the germline ends. The CDR3: CASSLVGRQPEAFF. The CDR3 coding sequence is TGTGCCAGCAGCTTGGTCGGGCGTCAGCCTGAAGCTTTCTTT.

This clone came up a few times. The chain joins TRBV30 to TRBJ2-7; D tentatively fits TRBD1 or TRBD2 (6 bases each). Trimming left V 6 bases short and J 2 bases short, with 17 bases between. The CDR3 is made up of 14 amino acids. The V gene's germline CDR1 is GTSNPN and CDR2 SVGIG (reference sequence). The CDR3 here is CACRKTGGTYEQYF. The CDR3 nucleotides are TGTGCCTGTAGAAAGACAGGAGGGACCTACGAGCAGTACTTC.

This clone was seen a few times. At one of its ends the junction is not consistent with the germline gene, which may arise from a read error. The chain has TRBV6-8 and TRBJ1-2; 12 bases line up with TRBD1. This CDR3 region has 17 residues. The V gene's germline CDR1 is MNHGY and CDR2 SAAAGT. The CDR3 DNA is TGTGCCATCAGTGTGGGACAGGGGGCTTTTTCTGTCTATGGCTACACCTTC. It is translated as CAISVGQGAFSVYGYTF.